This TCR beta chain was documented in a study of blood T cell repertoires in COVID-19. Study information: From the United States, Italy and Spain came samples of acute and convalescent COVID-19. PBMCs, B-cell-depleted T cells, or T cells provided the cDNA or gDNA that made up the material.

Losses at the gene ends were 4 bases for V and 0 bases for J; bases not matched to a gene: 5. The CDR3 runs 16 residues. Germline CDR1 and CDR2: SQVTM and ANQGSEA. Generated by immunoSEQ multiplex PCR, the TCRdb table keeps only in-frame clones and is missing some. The sample lists some 90,000 clones; approximately 90% were seen once. Material: peripheral blood. The rearrangement joins TRBV29-1 to TRBJ2-1; 11 bases map to TRBD2. The source is a woman aged 50 to 60 in a cohort sampled during active COVID-19. The DNA of the CDR3 is TGCAGCGTTGCTCCGGGACTAGCGGCCTCCTACAATGAGCAGTTCTTC. Encoded protein: CSVAPGLAASYNEQFF.